This entry describes one T cell receptor (beta chain). Its antigen remains undetermined. Within one base of it there is no much larger clone, and no base qualities were kept. V and J lose 7 bases and 6 bases, and a span of 29 bases separates them. The CDR3 spans 18 residues, from the cysteine through the phenylalanine. The sequence is cut down to CDR3 DNA, 54 bases in frame from base 1. CDR1 and CDR2 (SGHDT, YYEEEE) derive from the germline V gene. The treatment or condition label on this specimen signifies: live attenuated yellow fever vaccine strain. At each blood-draw timepoint, two biological replicates of bulk PBMCs were obtained. PBMCs were isolated from peripheral blood using a standard Ficoll-Paque protocol. TriZol was used to extract RNA from bulk PBMCs, from CD4 and CD8 fractions, and from dextramer-positive and dextramer-negative fractions. These data come from a study of T cells after yellow fever vaccination (dated by TCRdb to between 2017 and 2020). Context from the whole study: The SMART-Seq v4 Ultra Low Input RNA kit was used to prepare libraries from fractions with low cell numbers. Bulk PBMC replicates and cell subsets were isolated from blood drawn at multiple timepoints before and after both primary and secondary immunization. To follow T-cell clones before and after primary and booster YFV17D yellow fever vaccination, bulk TCR alpha and beta repertoires were sequenced over time. The cohort comprised two healthy male donors, one aged 18 to 29 and one aged 30 to 39 years. What the work shows at the level of the full study, not this receptor alone: A small fraction of clonotypes showed up in both the CD4 and CD8 compartments, probably as a result of convergent recombination. The study included only two donors, which limits how far the findings can be generalized. Compared with the primary T-cell response, the secondary T-cell response was weaker but faster, peaking on day 5 rather than day 15. Most clones expanded after primary vaccination were re-detected after the booster (about 96% of CD4 and approximately 89% of CD8), suggesting broad memory maintenance. Computational filtering was required because FACS-sorted repertoires could contain abundant contaminating clonotypes from the bulk population.

TCRdb records Illumina NovaSeq 6000 as the sequencer. TCR cDNA was synthesized by 5'RACE template switching, through which a universal primer site and unique molecular identifiers were introduced. Priming of cDNA synthesis was performed from both the TCR alpha and TCR beta constant segments. Two PCR steps were used to amplify libraries, with sample barcodes and sequencing adapters being added in the second step. Sequencing of libraries was performed on Illumina HiSeq 2500 (2x100 bp) or NovaSeq (2x150 bp). For the original study's pipeline: Reads were demultiplexed and collapsed into UMI consensus sequences with MIGEC, and V(D)J alignment was performed with MiXCR. Using edgeR on replicate PBMC samples, clonotypes were called vaccine-responding if FDR was below 0.01 and the log2 fold change was above 5 up to day 15. Each bulk clonotype was labeled CD4 or CD8 based on which sequenced repertoire, CD4 or CD8, contained the clonotype at higher abundance. The raw public data were reprocessed by TCRdb itself: fastp quality trimming at Q25, MiXCR clonotype calling, in-frame beta chains only. Rows with a matching CDR3 protein are joined into one entry that keeps the most common DNA and genes. The V and J calls were not made by the authors but by TCRdb's processing. The sample table shows some 350,000 distinct CDR3 sequences, and over 4% are seen once. The ten biggest clones cover 20% to 25% of the sample.

The receptor was derived from a young man who received the YFV17D yellow fever vaccine. Material: PBMCs, obtained 5 days after the yellow fever booster vaccination. The rearrangement joined TRBV5-6 to TRBJ2-1; the D gene cannot be resolved beyond TRBD1 or TRBD2, each matching 7 bases. The CDR3 has the sequence CASRNQLAGGGLLNEQFF. The nucleotide sequence is given as TGTGCCAGCCGAAACCAGCTCGCAGGGGGGGGACTTCTCAATGAGCAGTTCTTC.